Below are 12 T cell receptor beta chains sequenced from a single sample in a study of T cell changes during pregnancy in multiple sclerosis. Measured with immunoSEQ multiplex PCR; TCRdb has only the in-frame clones, and not every one. This sample carries 61,000 or so clones, roughly 93% of them seen once, and the ten largest clones take about 0.33%. Sample: CD4+ T cells from peripheral blood mononuclear cells, taken before pregnancy. Receptor source: a female donor with multiple sclerosis, enrolled in a pregnancy study.

The chain recombines TRBV12-5 with TRBJ1-1; maybe TRBD1 (5 bases). Looked up from germline, CDR1 is LGHNT and CDR2 is FRNRAP. This CDR3 is 13 amino acids long. V was cut by 7 bases and J by 6 bases, with 15 bases left in between. The CDR3, as DNA: TGTGCTAGTGCCTGGGGGGTCAACCCTGAAGCTTTCTTT. Its translation: CASAWGVNPEAFF.

This chain uses TRBV11-3 with TRBJ2-6; D is possibly TRBD1 (6 bases). This CDR3 has 14 amino acids. Germline CDR1 is SGHNT and CDR2 is YENEEA. Trimming removed 5 bases at V and 4 bases at J, with 9 bases between. The CDR3, as DNA: TGTGCCAGCAGCGCAGGGGTCGGGGCCAACGTCCTGACTTTC. Translation gives CASSAGVGANVLTF.

The chain's CDR3 is CASSLEEITRPSSYNEQFF. The CDR3 DNA follows: TGTGCCAGCAGCTTAGAGGAAATAACTAGGCCTTCATCCTACAATGAGCAGTTCTTC. This chain joins TRBV7-2 and TRBJ2-1; D might be TRBD2 (5 bases). This CDR3 region has 19 residues. Trimming left V 1 base short and J 1 base short, with 20 bases between. Germline CDR1 and CDR2: SGHTA and FQGNSA.

The rearrangement links TRBV19 to TRBJ1-4; D not certain. CDR1 is LNHDA, CDR2 SQIVND, per germline (reference sequence). The CDR3 runs to 18 residues. V was pared by 5 bases and J by 0 bases, with 19 bases between. The CDR3 DNA reads TGTGCCAGTAGTCCGGGGAAGTTAGCCGATTCAACTAATGAAAAACTGTTTTTT. As protein: CASSPGKLADSTNEKLFF.

The chain has TRBV14 and TRBJ2-2, with TRBD2 matching over 8 bases. CDR1 and CDR2 (germline): SGHDN, FVKESK. V shed 2 bases and J 4 bases; nucleotides not matched to a gene: 12. This CDR3 region has 18 residues. CDR3 residues: CASSQRSGSGSLTGELFF. CDR3 in DNA: TGTGCCAGCAGCCAAAGGAGTGGAAGCGGGAGTCTCACCGGGGAGCTGTTTTTT.

V gene TRBV6-5 combines with J gene TRBJ1-4, with D unresolved. CDR3 length: 15 residues. Looked up from germline, CDR1 is MNHEY and CDR2 is SVGAGI. Trimming removed 7 bases from V and 0 bases from J, with 12 bases in between. CDR3 in amino acids: CASTTNAATNEKLFF. For the CDR3, the DNA is TGTGCCAGCACCACAAACGCGGCAACTAATGAAAAACTGTTTTTT.

J is TRBJ2-7 and V is TRBV19; 9 positions agree with TRBD1. CDR3 length: 14 amino acids. Per germline, CDR1 LNHDA and CDR2 SQIVND (reference sequence). V shed 6 bases and J 2 bases; nucleotides not matched to a gene: 5. CDR3 amino acids: CASSPRDRAYEQYF. The DNA for the CDR3 is TGTGCCAGTAGCCCCCGGGACAGGGCCTACGAGCAGTACTTC.

Here the CDR3 DNA reads TGTGCCAGCAGCCGGGGCCGCCCCTACGAGCAGTACTTC. Its protein product is CASSRGRPYEQYF. The rearrangement joins TRBV14 to TRBJ2-5; maybe TRBD1 (5 bases). The J call may be mistaken, given a closer DNA end match to TRBJ2-7. Germline CDR1 is SGHDN and CDR2 is FVKESK. The CDR3 totals 13 residues.

V and J are TRBV30 and TRBJ2-7; 12 bases map to TRBD2. The germline V gene has CDR1 GTSNPN and CDR2 SVGIG (reference sequence). After removal of 1 base from V and 7 bases from J, the junction contained 8 bases not matched to a gene. The CDR3 has 15 amino acids. CDR3 in amino acids: CAWSERLAGAGEQYF. The CDR3, as DNA: TGTGCCTGGAGTGAAAGACTAGCGGGAGCCGGAGAGCAGTACTTC.

The CDR3 nucleotides read TGCAGCGTTACTCTAGCGGGAAGGGAGGAGACCCAGTACTTC. As protein: CSVTLAGREETQYF. V gene TRBV29-1 combines with J gene TRBJ2-5, with 9 positions matching TRBD2. V lost 5 bases to trimming and J lost 5 bases; unmatched junction nucleotides: 9. Germline lookup yields CDR1 SQVTM and CDR2 ANQGSEA. The length of the CDR3 is 14 residues.

In this sample, this clone turned up a few times. The chain is built from TRBV2 and TRBJ2-7; weak D call: TRBD1 (6 bases). The CDR3 sequence is 14 residues long. Trimming removed 3 bases at V and 0 bases at J, with 9 bases between. Germline CDR1 and CDR2: SNHLY and FYNNEI. DNA for the CDR3: TGTGCCAGCAGTGATCGACAGGCCTCCTACGAGCAGTACTTC. The encoded protein is CASSDRQASYEQYF.

The J gene is TRBJ1-2, the V gene TRBV21-1; TRBD1 is the table's D call and was not checked against the DNA. TRBV21-1 is tagged as a pseudogene. The length of the CDR3 is 14 residues. CDR3 sequence: CASSKPGAHYGYTF. The CDR3, as DNA: TGTGCCAGCAGCAAACCTGGGGCCCACTATGGCTACACCTTC.